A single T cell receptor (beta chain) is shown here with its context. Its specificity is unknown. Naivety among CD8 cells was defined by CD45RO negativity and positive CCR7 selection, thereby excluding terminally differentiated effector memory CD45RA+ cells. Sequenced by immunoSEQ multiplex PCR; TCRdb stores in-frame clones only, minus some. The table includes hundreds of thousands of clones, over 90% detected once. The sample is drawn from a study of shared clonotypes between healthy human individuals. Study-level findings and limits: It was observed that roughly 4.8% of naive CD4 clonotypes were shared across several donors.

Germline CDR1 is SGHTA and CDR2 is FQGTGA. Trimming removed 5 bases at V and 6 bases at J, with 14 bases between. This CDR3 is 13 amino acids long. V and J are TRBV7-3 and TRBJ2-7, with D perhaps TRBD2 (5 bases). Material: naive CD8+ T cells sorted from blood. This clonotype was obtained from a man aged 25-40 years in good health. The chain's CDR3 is CASSTTLASEQYF. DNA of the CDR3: TGTGCCAGCAGCACAACTCTAGCTTCCGAGCAGTACTTC.